This T cell receptor beta chain was profiled in a study of radiotherapy plus CTLA-4 blockade in lung cancer. The CDR3 covers 18 residues. CDR1 is SGHRS and CDR2 is YFSETQ in the germline V gene. Trimming cost V 0 bases and J 5 bases; bases outside gene matches: 15. Clones were read by immunoSEQ multiplex PCR, and TCRdb kept only the in-frame ones, dropping some. The repertoire holds about 51,000 clones, with around 75% as singletons. This receptor was taken from a human donor with non-small cell lung cancer who had a complete response to radiotherapy plus ipilimumab. Sequencing used peripheral blood, obtained from a patient treated with radiotherapy plus ipilimumab. This rearrangement joins TRBV5-1 to TRBJ1-2; 8 nucleotides agree with TRBD1. The CDR3 sequence: CASSLAVSGDRIRYGYTF. For the CDR3, the DNA is TGCGCCAGCAGCTTGGCAGTTTCTGGGGACAGGATCCGATATGGCTACACCTTC. Combining the CDR3 with reference TRBV5-1 and TRBJ1-2 gives the whole variable domain KAGVTQTPRYLIKTRGQQVTLSCSPISGHRSVSWYQQTPGQGLQFLFEYFSETQRNKGNFPGRFSGRQFSNSRSEMNVSTLELGDSALYLCASSLAVSGDRIRYGYTFGSGTRLTVV.